These 15 T cell receptor beta chains were all obtained from the same sample, sequenced in a study of cytomegalovirus exposure and HLA in healthy donors (dated by TCRdb to 2016 to 2017). Libraries were made using the immunoSEQ multiplex PCR assay. The multiplex PCR relied on a mix of 60 forward primers for TCR Vbeta segments and 13 reverse primers for TCR Jbeta segments. As stored in TCRdb, this immuneACCESS dataset retains in-frame rearrangements with V and J assigned. A fraction of the clones does not appear; measured against another copy, unresolved V genes explain less than half of the discrepancy, and the remainder lacks a known reason. The sample profile shows around 110,000 clones; 60% to 85% of them were found once. The ten largest account for 1.6% of the sample. Sequencing was done on a sample of PBMCs. The receptors come from a woman aged 18-29 years in good health and CMV-seronegative.

V and J are TRBV18 and TRBJ1-1; D unclear. Trimming took off 3 bases at V and 4 bases at J, with 12 bases between the two ends. This CDR3 has 14 residues. Germline lookup yields CDR1 KGHSH and CDR2 LQKENI. The CDR3 sequence is CASSPREAGTEAFF. DNA of the CDR3: TGTGCCAGCTCACCTCGCGAGGCTGGCACTGAAGCTTTCTTT.

The chain carries TRBV30 and TRBJ1-4, with D maybe TRBD1 (5 bases). In germline, CDR1 is GTSNPN, CDR2 SVGIG (reference sequence). The CDR3 is 15 amino acids. V was clipped by 3 bases and J by 0 bases, with 11 bases between them. DNA for the CDR3: TGTGCCTGGAGCAAGGGCAGGGCAACTAATGAAAAACTGTTTTTT. It codes for CAWSKGRATNEKLFF.

The V and J genes are TRBV2 and TRBJ2-7; D is perhaps TRBD2 (5 bases). The germline V gene has CDR1 SNHLY and CDR2 FYNNEI. The CDR3 runs 11 residues. V was pared by 6 bases and J by 6 bases, with 9 bases between. The CDR3 region is CASRRETEQYF. CDR3 DNA sequence: TGTGCCAGCAGACGGGAAACCGAGCAGTACTTC.

The chain has TRBV18 and TRBJ2-1, with D unresolved. CDR1 KGHSH and CDR2 LQKENI come from the germline V gene. This CDR3 contains 16 residues. V lost 3 bases to trimming and J lost 12 bases, with 24 bases between them. The CDR3 DNA follows: TGTGCCAGCTCACCGAACGCCGGCTGGCTACAGATGGGGCAGTTCTTC. It encodes CASSPNAGWLQMGQFF.

The rearrangement links TRBV7-9 to TRBJ1-1; tentative D call: TRBD1 (5 bases). V was shortened by 3 bases and J by 2 bases, with 13 bases between the two germline ends. Looked up from germline, CDR1 is SEHNR and CDR2 is FQNEAQ (reference sequence). This CDR3 has 15 residues. The CDR3 loop is CASSFQGAINTEAFF. CDR3 nucleotides: TGTGCCAGCAGCTTCCAGGGCGCTATTAACACTGAAGCTTTCTTT.

This clone is medium-sized (0.01 to 0.1%) in the sample. The chain has TRBV9 and TRBJ2-7; 10 bases agree with TRBD2. Germline values: CDR1 SGDLS, CDR2 YYNGEE. CDR3 length equals 14 residues. V shed 2 bases, J shed 6 bases, and the junction held 5 bases outside the gene matches. This chain's CDR3 is CASSVSGGASEQYF. The CDR3 nucleotides are TGTGCCAGCAGCGTCAGCGGGGGGGCCAGCGAGCAGTACTTC.

The chain employs TRBV30 and TRBJ2-3; TRBD2 matches 7 bases. The CDR3 is 13 amino acids. V was clipped by 8 bases and J by 4 bases; unmatched bases: 9. Germline-derived CDR1 and CDR2 are GTSNPN and SVGIG (reference sequence). The CDR3 loop is CARGSGAADTQYF. CDR3 in DNA: TGTGCCCGTGGGAGCGGGGCAGCAGATACGCAGTATTTT. The entire variable domain, with the rest obtained from reference TRBV30 and TRBJ2-3, is as follows: SQTIHQWPATLVQPVGSPLSLECTVEGTSNPNLYWYRQAAGRGLQLLFYSVGIGQISSEVPQNLSASRPQDRQFILSSKKLLLSDSGFYLCARGSGAADTQYFGPGTRLTVL.

The chain links TRBV7-8 to TRBJ1-1; D unresolved. The length of the CDR3 is 12 residues. V shed 5 bases and J shed 5 bases, with 9 bases lying between them. The V gene's germline CDR1 is SGHVS and CDR2 FQNEAQ. In nucleotides, the CDR3 is TGTGCCAGCAGCCGGGGAGTAACTGAAGCTTTCTTT. This sequence encodes CASSRGVTEAFF.

V usage is TRBV7-9 and J usage is TRBJ1-1; TRBD1 aligns across 7 bases. Germline values: CDR1 SEHNR, CDR2 FQNEAQ (reference sequence). V shed 2 bases, J shed 0 bases, and the junction held 3 bases outside the gene matches. CDR3 length: 15 amino acids. The CDR3 DNA is TGTGCCAGCAGCTTACCCGGGACAGTGAACACTGAAGCTTTCTTT. This translates into CASSLPGTVNTEAFF.

This chain joins TRBV30 and TRBJ1-4, with D uncertain. The V gene's germline CDR1 is GTSNPN and CDR2 SVGIG (reference sequence). The CDR3 sequence is 15 residues long. Trimming shortened V by 4 bases and J by 0 bases, and 12 bases separated the two germline ends. The CDR3 here is CAWTTNAATNEKLFF. In DNA, the CDR3 is TGTGCCTGGACTACCAACGCCGCAACTAATGAAAAACTGTTTTTT.

V gene TRBV4-1 combines with J gene TRBJ1-5; D uncertain. V lost 1 base and J lost 0, with 13 bases in between. The CDR3 has 17 amino acids. Germline values: CDR1 MGHRA, CDR2 YSYEKL. This CDR3 is CASSQASTSYSNQPQHF. The CDR3 nucleotides are TGCGCCAGCAGCCAAGCATCAACAAGTTATAGCAATCAGCCCCAGCATTTT.

The CDR3 protein is CASSQVYQPQHF. The CDR3 nucleotides read TGCGCCAGCAGCCAAGTATATCAGCCCCAGCATTTT. The chain carries TRBV4-1 and TRBJ1-5; no clear D. Germline-derived CDR1 and CDR2 are MGHRA and YSYEKL. The V end lost 1 base, the J end lost 5 bases, and 3 bases lay between the germline ends. The CDR3 has 12 amino acids.

The chain has TRBV7-9 and TRBJ2-7; 11 bases align to TRBD2. The CDR3 covers 17 residues. CDR1 and CDR2 from the germline V gene are SEHNR and FQNEAQ (reference sequence). The V gene end was trimmed by 1 base and the J gene end by 3 bases; junction bases not matched to a gene: 8. The CDR3 coding sequence is TGTGCCAGCAGCTTAGGTGGACTAGCGGGTACTCACTACGAGCAGTACTTC. Translated, it gives CASSLGGLAGTHYEQYF. Full variable domain (remainder filled in from reference TRBV7-9 and TRBJ2-7): DTGVSQNPRHKITKRGQNVTFRCDPISEHNRLYWYRQTLGQGPEFLTYFQNEAQLEKSRLLSDRFSAERPKGSFSTLEIQRTEQGDSAMYLCASSLGGLAGTHYEQYFGPGTRLTVT.

The gene calls are TRBV19 and TRBJ1-1, with D perhaps TRBD1 (6 bases). This CDR3 is 13 amino acids long. Germline lookup yields CDR1 LNHDA and CDR2 SQIVND (reference sequence). V gave up 8 bases and J gave up 1 base, with 11 bases separating them. CDR3 protein: CASGIQGNTEAFF. The CDR3 DNA reads as TGTGCCAGTGGCATACAGGGGAACACTGAAGCTTTCTTT.

The rearrangement links TRBV5-1 to TRBJ1-1; no clear D gene. The germline V and J ends were trimmed by 0 bases and 2 bases, with 8 bases remaining between them. The CDR3 loop spans 14 amino acids. CDR1 SGHRS and CDR2 YFSETQ come from the germline V gene. The CDR3 loop is CASSLAQQNTEAFF. The CDR3 coding sequence is TGCGCCAGCAGCTTGGCACAGCAAAACACTGAAGCTTTCTTT.